What follows are 4 T cell receptor beta chains derived from one specimen sequenced in a study of OX40 agonist ivuxolimab in advanced cancers. The data were produced by immunoSEQ multiplex PCR, yet TCRdb's version contains in-frame clones alone and is incomplete. The table includes 30,000 to 40,000 clones, roughly 87% detected once. The sequencing here drew on CD4+ or CD8+ T cells sorted from blood, taken in a trial of the OX40 agonist ivuxolimab. All receptors derive from an adult with an advanced solid tumor such as melanoma, head and neck, liver or kidney cancer.

The rearrangement links TRBV13 to TRBJ1-1; weak D call: TRBD1 (5 bases). Trimming cost V 0 bases and J 1 base, with 6 bases left between them. This CDR3 spans 14 amino acids. Germline lookup yields CDR1 PRHDT and CDR2 FYEKMQ (reference sequence). The CDR3 reads CASSLGQGNTEAFF. In DNA, the CDR3 is TGTGCCAGCAGCTTAGGGCAGGGGAACACTGAAGCTTTCTTT.

This chain links TRBV6-5 with TRBJ1-5; 8 positions agree with TRBD1. The CDR3 covers 15 residues. V lost 6 bases and J lost 9; bases outside the gene matches: 13. Germline V lookup: CDR1 MNHEY, CDR2 SVGAGI. The chain's CDR3 is CASRSHTGGLGPQHF. Written as DNA, the CDR3 is TGTGCCAGCAGGTCCCATACAGGGGGGTTGGGGCCCCAGCATTTT.

The chain uses TRBV27 and TRBJ1-3, with 12 nucleotides matching TRBD1. There are 19 residues in the CDR3. Germline loops: CDR1 MNHEY, CDR2 SMNVEV (reference sequence). V gave up 7 bases and J gave up 2 bases; unmatched junction bases: 15. CDR3 sequence: CASILVGQGAPPAGNTIYF. CDR3 in DNA: TGTGCCAGCATCCTGGTGGGACAGGGGGCACCTCCGGCTGGAAACACCATATATTTT.

V and J are TRBV4-1 and TRBJ1-6, with a weak D call TRBD1 (6 bases). CDR1 MGHRA and CDR2 YSYEKL come from the germline V gene. This CDR3 spans 18 amino acids. With 0 bases removed from V and 3 bases from J, the gap between germline ends came to 15 bases. CDR3 protein: CASSQDILGGNYNSPLHF. The CDR3 region has the DNA TGCGCCAGCAGCCAAGATATTTTGGGGGGCAACTATAATTCACCCCTCCACTTT.